One sample yielded the 9 T cell receptor beta chains listed below, sequenced in a study of cytomegalovirus exposure and HLA in healthy donors. PCR used 60 Vbeta primers and 13 Jbeta primers. This table comes from immunoSEQ multiplex PCR, and its TCRdb copy is limited to in-frame clones, with some not included. The table lists approximately 130,000 clones, roughly 84% of them singletons. The sequenced sample was PBMCs. The receptor set was obtained from a boy under 18 in good health and CMV-seronegative.

This clone has more than one count but fewer than ten. The chain is built from TRBV4-3 and TRBJ2-7; D remains ambiguous. V lost 0 bases to trimming and J lost 0 bases, with 9 bases between them. Germline CDR1 and CDR2: LGHNA and YSLEER. The CDR3 loop spans 15 amino acids. In DNA form, the CDR3 reads TGCGCCAGCAGCCAAGATCTTACGAGCTCCTACGAGCAGTACTTC. As protein: CASSQDLTSSYEQYF.

The chain has TRBV13 and TRBJ2-1, with 12 bases that match TRBD2. The CDR3 length is 18 residues. The V gene's germline CDR1 is PRHDT and CDR2 FYEKMQ (reference sequence). Unmatched junction bases numbered 10, after V lost 2 bases and J lost 5 bases. The CDR3 here is CASSLPLAGGAHNNEQFF. The CDR3 DNA is TGTGCCAGCAGCTTACCTCTAGCGGGAGGGGCCCATAACAATGAGCAGTTCTTC.

This clone was seen a single time. The rearrangement joins TRBV7-6 to TRBJ1-4, with D maybe TRBD1 (6 bases). The CDR3 has 14 residues. CDR1 SGHVS and CDR2 FNYEAQ come from the germline V gene. Trimming took 3 bases from V and 8 from J, leaving 13 bases between them. CDR3 sequence (DNA): TGTGCCAGCAGCTTTGGGGGGGCTGGGGAAAAACTGTTTTTT. It specifies CASSFGGAGEKLFF.

This chain uses TRBV19 with TRBJ1-3; unclear D gene. This CDR3 region has 14 residues. The germline V gene has CDR1 LNHDA and CDR2 SQIVND (reference sequence). Deletions cut 7 bases from V and 4 bases from J, with 14 bases between. The CDR3 DNA sequence: TGTGCCAGTATTGATCGGGGTTACGGAAACACCATATATTTT. Its translation is CASIDRGYGNTIYF.

This clone has more than one count but fewer than ten. The chain uses TRBV19 and TRBJ1-4, with D perhaps TRBD1 (5 bases). Germline V gene lookup returns CDR1 LNHDA and CDR2 SQIVND (reference sequence). The CDR3 extends over 14 amino acids. Trimming removed 9 bases at V and 8 bases at J, with 19 bases between. The CDR3 spells CASRTGGIWEKLFF. The CDR3 DNA follows: TGTGCCAGCCGGACCGGGGGGATATGGGAAAAACTGTTTTTT.

The chain couples TRBV5-6 to TRBJ2-2; TRBD1 agrees at 8 bases. Losses at the gene ends were 1 base for V and 5 bases for J; bases not matched to a gene: 7. The CDR3 spans 16 residues. The germline V gene encodes CDR1 SGHDT and CDR2 YYEEEE. The CDR3 region is CASSLFRGLETGELFF. As DNA, the CDR3 is TGTGCCAGCAGCTTGTTCAGGGGGCTGGAGACCGGGGAGCTGTTTTTT.

The chain is built from TRBV4-2 and TRBJ2-3; 11 bases fit TRBD2. In germline, CDR1 is LGHNA, CDR2 YNFKEQ. The CDR3 covers 18 residues. Germline trimming cut 2 bases from V and 8 bases from J; bases unmatched to any gene: 15. This CDR3 is CASSQHPRGSGGGATQYF. CDR3 DNA: TGTGCCAGCAGCCAACATCCCCGGGGTAGCGGGGGGGGCGCTACGCAGTATTTT.

This clone was counted between two and nine times. J is TRBJ1-2 and V is TRBV6-5, with D unresolved. Deletions cut 6 bases from V and 1 base from J, with 12 bases between. The CDR3 is 14 amino acids. Germline loops: CDR1 MNHEY, CDR2 SVGAGI. CDR3 amino acids: CASSARSYNYGYTF. For the CDR3, the DNA is TGTGCCAGCAGCGCCCGGAGTTATAACTATGGCTACACCTTC.

The chain combines TRBV5-1 with TRBJ2-5, with 7 positions matching TRBD1. CDR3 length equals 15 residues. With 0 bases clipped from V and 1 base from J, the junction kept 3 bases outside the gene matches. The germline gives CDR1 SGHRS, CDR2 YFSETQ. The DNA for the CDR3 is TGCGCCAGCAGCTTGGAGGGGGCCCGCCAAGAGACCCAGTACTTC. Its protein product is CASSLEGARQETQYF.